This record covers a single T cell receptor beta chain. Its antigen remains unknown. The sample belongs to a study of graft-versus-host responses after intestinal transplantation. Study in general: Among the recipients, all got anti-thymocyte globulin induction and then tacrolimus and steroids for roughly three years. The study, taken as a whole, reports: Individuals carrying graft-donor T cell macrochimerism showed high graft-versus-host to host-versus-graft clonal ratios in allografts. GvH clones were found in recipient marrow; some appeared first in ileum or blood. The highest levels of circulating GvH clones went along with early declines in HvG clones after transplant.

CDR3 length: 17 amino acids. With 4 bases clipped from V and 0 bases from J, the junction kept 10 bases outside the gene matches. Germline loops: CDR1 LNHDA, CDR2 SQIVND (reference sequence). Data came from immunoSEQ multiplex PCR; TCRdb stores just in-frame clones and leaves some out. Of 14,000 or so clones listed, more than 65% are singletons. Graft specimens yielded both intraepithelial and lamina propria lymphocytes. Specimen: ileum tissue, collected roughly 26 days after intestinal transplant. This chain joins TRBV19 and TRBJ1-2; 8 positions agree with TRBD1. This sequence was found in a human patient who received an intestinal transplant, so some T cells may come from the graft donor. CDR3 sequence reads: CASSTNRQGNPNYGYTF. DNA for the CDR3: TGTGCCAGTAGTACGAACAGACAGGGGAACCCTAACTATGGCTACACCTTC.